The T cell receptor beta chain under discussion was sequenced for a study of response to subunit inactivated influenza vaccine. Findings and limits, study-wide: It was the authors' suggestion that each seasonal influenza vaccination recruits few new T cells.

TCRdb re-called the RT-PCR reads through MiXCR, storing one row per CDR3 protein. The sample gives about 500,000 distinct CDR3 sequences, under 15% of which show up once; around 12% is in the top ten. This clonotype appeared many times. Its target is unknown. The junction had 10 bases not matched to a gene; V was cut back by 3 bases and J by 4 bases. The CDR3 extends over 16 amino acids. Germline V lookup: CDR1 MGHDK, CDR2 SYGVNS. This rearrangement joins TRBV25-1 to TRBJ1-2, with 8 bases matching TRBD1. The receptor's source is a man aged 50-59 years who received an inactivated influenza vaccine. The input for sequencing was PBMCs from blood, taken around seven weeks after vaccination. CDR3 in DNA: TGTGCCAGCAGTGATACAAGGACAGGGCGTCTCTATGGCTACACCTTC. It encodes CASSDTRTGRLYGYTF.